This T cell receptor beta chain was found in a study of cytomegalovirus exposure and HLA in healthy donors. Study results and caveats: Sequencing had likely introduced a cluster of highly shared sequence variants as an artifact. Presence/absence analysis assumed near-uniform sequencing depth across donors.

Comment on this clone: Antigen specificity is unknown.

The CDR3 length is 16 residues. V dropped 6 bases and J dropped 6 bases, with 23 bases sitting between them. Germline lookup yields CDR1 LNHDA and CDR2 SQIVND (reference sequence). PCR used 60 Vbeta primers and 13 Jbeta primers. The assay was immunoSEQ multiplex PCR, and TCRdb's table has in-frame clones only and misses some. The sample shows around 78,000 clones, 72% of them seen only once. The chain is built from TRBV19 and TRBJ1-2, with D possibly matching TRBD1 (6 bases). This sequence was found in a woman in her forties in good health and CMV-seropositive. Sequenced input: PBMCs. CDR3 coding DNA: TGTGCCAGTAGACACCACTCATCTGGGGGGGCGGATGGCTACACCTTC. Protein sequence: CASRHHSSGGADGYTF.